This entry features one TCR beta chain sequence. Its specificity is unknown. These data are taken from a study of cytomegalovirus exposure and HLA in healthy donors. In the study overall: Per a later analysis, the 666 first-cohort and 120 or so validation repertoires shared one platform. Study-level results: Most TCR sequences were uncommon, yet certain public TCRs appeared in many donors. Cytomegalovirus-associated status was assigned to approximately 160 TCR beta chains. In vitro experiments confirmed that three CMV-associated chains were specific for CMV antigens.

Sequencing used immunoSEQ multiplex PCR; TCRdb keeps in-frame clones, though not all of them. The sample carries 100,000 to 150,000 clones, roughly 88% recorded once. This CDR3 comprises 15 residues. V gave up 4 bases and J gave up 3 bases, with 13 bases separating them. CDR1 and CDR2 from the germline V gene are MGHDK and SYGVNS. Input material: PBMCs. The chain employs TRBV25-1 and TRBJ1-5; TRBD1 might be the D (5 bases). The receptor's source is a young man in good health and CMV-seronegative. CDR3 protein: CASSGSGGVNQPQHF. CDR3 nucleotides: TGTGCCAGCAGTGGGTCGGGGGGAGTCAATCAGCCCCAGCATTTT.